This is a list of T cell receptor beta chains from one sample in a study of blood T cells in healthy people across ages. Via MiXCR, TCRdb re-called the 5' RACE reads, giving one row per CDR3 protein. Among 780,000 or so distinct CDR3 sequences listed, roughly three fifths were seen once. Sequenced material: blood. These TCRs come from a middle-aged man in good health. CDR3s include the opening cysteine and the closing phenylalanine or tryptophan. The D gene is left open where the match is weak. For some rows the clone size is stated as once, few or many, or as a class when expanded; others skip it.

D gene,V gene,J gene,clone size,CDR3 DNA,CDR3 protein
.,TRBV7-2,TRBJ2-7,.,TGTGCCAGCAGCTTATATGCAGAGTCCTACGAGCAGTACTTC,CASSLYAESYEQYF
.,TRBV4-2,TRBJ2-4,.,TGTGCCAGCAGCCAAGATTCGTGGGGGGAAAACATTCAGTACTTC,CASSQDSWGENIQYF
TRBD2,TRBV7-2,TRBJ2-1,.,TGTGCCAGCAGGCGGGGGGGCAACGAGCAGTTCTTC,CASRRGGNEQFF
.,TRBV11-2,TRBJ1-6,.,TGTGCCAGCAGCACAAATCCAGAATATAATTCACCCCTCCACTTT,CASSTNPEYNSPLHF
TRBD2,TRBV5-1,TRBJ2-1,few,TGCGCCAGCAGCTTGGGCGGCGGGGGAGTCAATGAGCAGTTCTTC,CASSLGGGGVNEQFF
.,TRBV21-1,TRBJ2-3,.,TGTGCCAGCAGCAAAACTCCAGAGCATAGCACAGATACGCAGTATTTT,CASSKTPEHSTDTQYF
.,TRBV7-6,TRBJ2-4,.,TGTGCCAGCAGCTTGGGAGGCAAAAACATTCAGTACTTC,CASSLGGKNIQYF
TRBD2,TRBV20-1,TRBJ2-1,.,TGTAGTGCTAGTGGACTAGACAATGAGCAGTTCTTC,CSASGLDNEQFF
.,TRBV2,TRBJ1-2,.,TGTGCCAGCAGTGAAGGGGGGTTTAACTATGGCTACACCTTC,CASSEGGFNYGYTF
.,TRBV11-2,TRBJ2-5,.,TGTGCCAGCAGACTACCGGGACGCAACCAAGAGACCCAGTACTTC,CASRLPGRNQETQYF
.,TRBV7-9,TRBJ2-5,many,TGTGCCAGCAGCCGGCAAGAGACCCAGTACTTC,CASSRQETQYF
TRBD1,TRBV7-9,TRBJ2-5,few,TGTGCCAGCAGCCCTGGACAGGGTGTACGTGGAGTAGAGACCCAGTACTTC,CASSPGQGVRGVETQYF
TRBD2,TRBV4-2,TRBJ2-5,.,TGTGCCAGCAGCCAAGATGGGACTAGCGGGAGGTTTGAGACCCAGTACTTC,CASSQDGTSGRFETQYF
.,TRBV28,TRBJ2-1,.,TGTGCCAGCAGGGAGAAACGGTATTCCGATGAGCAGTTCTTC,CASREKRYSDEQFF
.,TRBV20-1,TRBJ2-7,.,TGCAGTGCCCTAAATATAGGTGGGGACGAGCAGTACTTC,CSALNIGGDEQYF
.,TRBV7-9,TRBJ2-3,.,TGTGCCAGCTTTATCCGGGACTCCCGCACAGATGCGCAGTATTTT,CASFIRDSRTDAQYF
TRBD2,TRBV12-3/TRBV12-4,TRBJ2-5,few,TGTGCCAGCGCGGGAGGGCAAGAGACCCAGTACTTC,CASAGGQETQYF
TRBD1,TRBV28,TRBJ1-2,.,TGTGCCAGCAGTTTGCTCTCCGGGGGACAGGAGCGCGGCTACACCTTC,CASSLLSGGQERGYTF
.,TRBV27,TRBJ2-5,.,TGTGCCAGCAGGAGGGGACTCTCTGAGCAGTACTTC,CASRRGLSEQYF
TRBD2,TRBV7-2,TRBJ2-7,.,TGTGCCAGCAGCTCTCCTCGAATAACTAGCGGGAGGAGCGAGCAGTACTTC,CASSSPRITSGRSEQYF
TRBD1,TRBV28,TRBJ2-1,.,TGTGCCAGCAGTTTAATAAAAATGGACAGGGTTGAGTACAATGAGCAGTTCTTC,CASSLIKMDRVEYNEQFF
.,TRBV7-9,TRBJ2-5,.,TGTGCCAGCAGCTTCTACTCAGAGGGTTGGTACTTC,CASSFYSEGWYF
.,TRBV6-1,TRBJ2-1,once,TGTGCCAGCAGTGAAGGAGGGCATTACAATGAGCAGTTCTTC,CASSEGGHYNEQFF
TRBD2,TRBV7-2,TRBJ2-3,.,TGTGCCAGCAGCCCCCCAGCGGGAGGTCGGTTTGGTACAGATACGCAGTATTTT,CASSPPAGGRFGTDTQYF
.,TRBV6-4,TRBJ2-3,few,TGTGCCAGCAGCGCGGAAGTTTGGACAGATACGCAGTATTTT,CASSAEVWTDTQYF
.,TRBV21-1,TRBJ1-5,once,TGTACCAGCAGCAAAAAATCCTATCGAAGGCGGGCAGGCAATCAGCCCCAGCATTTT,CTSSKKSYRRRAGNQPQHF
TRBD2,TRBV5-5,TRBJ2-1,few,TGTGCCAGCAGCTTGGTGCGGGGGGACAATGAGCAGTTCTTC,CASSLVRGDNEQFF
.,TRBV7-2,TRBJ2-4,few,TGTGCCAGCAGCCTGAATGACGGGGAAAGAAACATTCAGTACTTC,CASSLNDGERNIQYF
.,TRBV12-3/TRBV12-4,TRBJ2-1,.,TGTGCCAGCAGTCCTCCCTTGGTTTCGAATGAGCAGTTCTTC,CASSPPLVSNEQFF
TRBD1,TRBV7-2,TRBJ1-4,.,TGTGCCAGCAGCGCGGACAGGTTTAATGAAAAACTGTTTTTT,CASSADRFNEKLFF
.,TRBV27,TRBJ1-2,.,TGCGCCAGCAGTTTATCTAGACAGAGCTATGGCTACACCTTC,CASSLSRQSYGYTF
TRBD1,TRBV28,TRBJ2-1,.,TGTGCCAGCAGTTTCGTGGACAGGGACAATGAGCAGTTCTTC,CASSFVDRDNEQFF
.,TRBV29-1,TRBJ2-7,.,TGCAGCGTTAAGAGAGAGATTGGCGAGCAGTACTTC,CSVKREIGEQYF
.,TRBV6-1,TRBJ2-7,.,TGTGCCAGCAGTGAAGAGCTCGCCGGCTACGAGCAGTACTTC,CASSEELAGYEQYF
TRBD2,TRBV7-2,TRBJ2-1,.,TGTGCCAGCAGCCCCAGGGGGACTAGCGGGGCGAGCTCCTACAATGAGCAGTTCTTC,CASSPRGTSGASSYNEQFF
.,TRBV7-2,TRBJ1-1,few,TGTGCCAGCTCCACTGAAGCTTTCTTT,CASSTEAFF
TRBD2,TRBV10-3,TRBJ2-7,.,TGTGCCACGGGACTAGCGGGCGTTAAAACCTACGAGCAGTACTTC,CATGLAGVKTYEQYF
.,TRBV12-3/TRBV12-4,TRBJ2-1,.,TGTGCCAGCAGTTTAACAGGTCACCCCTACAATGAGCAGTTCTTC,CASSLTGHPYNEQFF
.,TRBV7-8,TRBJ2-3,many,TGTGCCAGCAGCTTATCTGGGTACACAGATACGCAGTATTTT,CASSLSGYTDTQYF
.,TRBV7-3,TRBJ2-3,few,TGTGCCAGCAGCTTAACCAAGAACACAGATACGCAGTATTTT,CASSLTKNTDTQYF
.,TRBV20-1,TRBJ2-1,few,TGCAGTGCTCTTGACTACAATGAGCAGTTCTTC,CSALDYNEQFF
.,TRBV3-1,TRBJ1-2,.,TGTGCCAGCAGCCAAAAGGGAGGTACCTATGGCTACACCTTC,CASSQKGGTYGYTF